This T cell receptor beta chain derives from a study of blood T cells in healthy people across ages. V shed 0 bases, J shed 5 bases, and the junction held 3 bases outside the gene matches. Germline V lookup: CDR1 SGDLS, CDR2 YYNGEE. CDR3 length: 14 residues. For the second PCR, which ran for roughly 7 to 11 cycles, a sample-barcoded 5' primer and a J-beta primer mix were used. Each CDR3 protein is one row after TCRdb ran MiXCR on the 5' RACE reads. The table includes over 600,000 distinct CDR3 sequences, 40% to 50% detected once. This clonotype was sampled from a man of 80 years or more in good health. The sequencing sample was made of blood. The chain combines TRBV9 with TRBJ2-7; 9 bases line up with TRBD1. CDR3 DNA: TGTGCCAGCAGCGTAGGAGGGACAGGGAACGAGCAGTACTTC. This codes for CASSVGGTGNEQYF.